The next 8 T cell receptor beta chains were all read from a single sample in a study of beta chain features in type 1 diabetes. Of the isolated RNA, all was reverse transcribed, and so the sequenced material was expressed TCRB transcripts. Assay used: immunoSEQ multiplex PCR; TCRdb lists only in-frame clones, some missing. The sample includes 400,000 to 600,000 clones, over 25% of them seen just once. Material for sequencing was naive CD4+ T cells from blood. All receptors derive from a man between 18 and 29 years old in good health.

The chain has TRBV7-6 and TRBJ2-5, with D uncertain. The V and J ends lost 5 bases and 5 bases respectively, with 6 bases between them. Germline V gene lookup returns CDR1 SGHVS and CDR2 FNYEAQ. The CDR3 runs to 11 residues. CDR3 residues: CASSQQETQYF. DNA for the CDR3: TGTGCCAGCAGCCAGCAGGAGACCCAGTACTTC.

The V gene is TRBV4-1, the J gene TRBJ2-7, with D perhaps TRBD2 (5 bases). The CDR3 is 14 residues long. Trimming left V 1 base short and J 3 bases short, with 10 bases between. The germline CDR1 and CDR2 sequences are MGHRA and YSYEKL. The CDR3 region is CASSQGGVGYEQYF. The DNA for the CDR3 is TGCGCCAGCAGCCAAGGGGGAGTGGGCTACGAGCAGTACTTC.

The V gene is TRBV25-1, the J gene TRBJ1-2, with D possibly TRBD1 on 5 matching bases. The V end was cut by 4 bases, the J end by 4 bases, with 10 bases between. CDR1 and CDR2 (germline): MGHDK, SYGVNS. This CDR3 region has 13 residues. CDR3 nucleotides: TGTGCCAGCAGTGCGATGGGACGCTATGGCTACACCTTC. Protein sequence: CASSAMGRYGYTF.

This chain joins TRBV5-1 and TRBJ1-2; 8 bases agree with TRBD1. Germline V gene lookup returns CDR1 SGHRS and CDR2 YFSETQ. J gave up 3 bases and V 4 bases, and 2 bases lay outside the gene matches. The CDR3 extends over 13 amino acids. This chain's CDR3 is CASSEQGDYGYTF. The CDR3 DNA reads TGCGCCAGCAGCGAACAGGGGGACTATGGCTACACCTTC.

This rearrangement joins TRBV5-1 to TRBJ2-3; D remains unclear. V lost 0 bases and J 1 base, leaving 9 bases between the germline ends. The CDR3 extends over 15 amino acids. CDR1 and CDR2 (germline): SGHRS, YFSETQ. The CDR3 DNA sequence: TGCGCCAGCAGCTTGGAGTACACCGGCACAGATACGCAGTATTTT. It codes for CASSLEYTGTDTQYF.

The genes are TRBV28 and TRBJ2-7, with 8 bases identical to TRBD2. V shed 9 bases and J 0 bases; nucleotides not matched to a gene: 13. This CDR3 contains 16 residues. The germline CDR1 and CDR2 sequences are MDHEN and SYDVKM. The CDR3 loop is CASGGAGLEFSYEQYF. CDR3 DNA: TGTGCCAGTGGCGGCGCGGGACTAGAGTTCTCCTACGAGCAGTACTTC.

This clone occurred a few times. This sequence joins TRBV30 and TRBJ1-2, with D possibly being TRBD1 (6 bases). The V gene's germline CDR1 is GTSNPN and CDR2 SVGIG (reference sequence). CDR3 length: 13 amino acids. The V end lost 2 bases, the J end lost 8 bases, and 15 bases lay between the germline ends. For the CDR3, the DNA is TGTGCCTGGAGTCCACGGACGGACAGAGGCTACACCTTC. This gives the protein CAWSPRTDRGYTF.

This clone showed up just a few times. The rearrangement joins TRBV7-9 to TRBJ2-3; D possibly uses TRBD1 or TRBD2 (5 bases each). CDR3 length equals 13 residues. Between the trimmed V and J ends, which lost 0 bases and 12 bases, there was a span of 13 bases. CDR1 is SEHNR and CDR2 is FQNEAQ in the germline V gene (reference sequence). The CDR3 region has the DNA TGTGCCAGCAGCTTAGCTGGGACGGACTCCCAGTATTTT. This codes for CASSLAGTDSQYF.